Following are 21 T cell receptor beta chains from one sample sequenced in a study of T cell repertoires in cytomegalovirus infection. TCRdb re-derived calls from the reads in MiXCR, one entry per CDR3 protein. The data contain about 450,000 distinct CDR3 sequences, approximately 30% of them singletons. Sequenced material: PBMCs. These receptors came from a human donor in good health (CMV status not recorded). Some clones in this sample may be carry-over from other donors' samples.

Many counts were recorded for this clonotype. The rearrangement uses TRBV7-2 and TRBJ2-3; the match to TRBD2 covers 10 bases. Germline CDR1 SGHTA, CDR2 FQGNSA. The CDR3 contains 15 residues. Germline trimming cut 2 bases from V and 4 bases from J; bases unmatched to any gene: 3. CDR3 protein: CASSLTLAGPDTQYF. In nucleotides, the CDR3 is TGTGCCAGCAGCTTAACACTAGCGGGGCCAGATACGCAGTATTTT.

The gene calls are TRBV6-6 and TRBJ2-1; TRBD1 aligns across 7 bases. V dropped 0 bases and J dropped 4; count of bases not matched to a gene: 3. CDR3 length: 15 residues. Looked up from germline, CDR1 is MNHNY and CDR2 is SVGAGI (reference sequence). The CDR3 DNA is TGTGCCAGCAGTTACTCCGGGACAGCTTACAATGAGCAGTTCTTC. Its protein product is CASSYSGTAYNEQFF.

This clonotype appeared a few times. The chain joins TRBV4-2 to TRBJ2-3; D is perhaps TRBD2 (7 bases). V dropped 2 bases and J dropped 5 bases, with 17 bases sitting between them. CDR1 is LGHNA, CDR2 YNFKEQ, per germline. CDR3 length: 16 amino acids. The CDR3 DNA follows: TGTGCCAGCAGCCAACTTGACGCAGGGGAGGGAGATACGCAGTATTTT. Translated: CASSQLDAGEGDTQYF.

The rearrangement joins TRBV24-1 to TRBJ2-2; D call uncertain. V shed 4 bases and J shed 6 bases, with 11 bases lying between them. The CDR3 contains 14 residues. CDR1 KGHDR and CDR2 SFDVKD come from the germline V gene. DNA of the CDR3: TGTGCCACCAGTGACTCGGCTAGGCCCGGGGAGCTGTTTTTT. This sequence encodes CATSDSARPGELFF.

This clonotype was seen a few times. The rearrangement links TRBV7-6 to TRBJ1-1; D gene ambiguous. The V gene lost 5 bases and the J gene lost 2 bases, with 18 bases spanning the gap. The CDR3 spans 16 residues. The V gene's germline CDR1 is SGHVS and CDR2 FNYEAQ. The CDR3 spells CASSPLGNQDNTEAFF. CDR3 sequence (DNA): TGTGCCAGCAGCCCCCTGGGGAATCAGGACAACACTGAAGCTTTCTTT.

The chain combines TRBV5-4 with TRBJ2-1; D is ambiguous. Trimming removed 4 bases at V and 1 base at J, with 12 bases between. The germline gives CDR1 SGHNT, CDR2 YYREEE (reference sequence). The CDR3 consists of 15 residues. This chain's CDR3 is CASSETGRSYNEQFF. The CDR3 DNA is TGTGCCAGCAGCGAGACGGGTCGGTCCTACAATGAGCAGTTCTTC. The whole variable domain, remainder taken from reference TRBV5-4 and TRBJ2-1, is ETGVTQSPTHLIKTRGQQVTLRCSSQSGHNTVSWYQQALGQGPQFIFQYYREEENGRGNFPPRFSGLQFPNYSSELNVNALELDDSALYLCASSETGRSYNEQFFGPGTRLTVL.

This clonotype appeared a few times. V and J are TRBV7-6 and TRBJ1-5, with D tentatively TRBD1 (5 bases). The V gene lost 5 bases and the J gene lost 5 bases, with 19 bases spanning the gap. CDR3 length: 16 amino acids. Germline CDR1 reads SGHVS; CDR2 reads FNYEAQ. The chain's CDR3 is CASSGRPRGSDQPQHF. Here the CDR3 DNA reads TGTGCCAGCAGCGGCCGGCCAAGGGGCTCGGATCAGCCCCAGCATTTT.

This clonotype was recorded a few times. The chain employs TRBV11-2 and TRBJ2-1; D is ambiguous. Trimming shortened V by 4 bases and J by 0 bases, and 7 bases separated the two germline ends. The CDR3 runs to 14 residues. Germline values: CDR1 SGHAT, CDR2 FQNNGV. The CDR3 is CASSSSDSYNEQFF. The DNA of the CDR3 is TGTGCCAGCAGCTCTAGTGACTCCTACAATGAGCAGTTCTTC.

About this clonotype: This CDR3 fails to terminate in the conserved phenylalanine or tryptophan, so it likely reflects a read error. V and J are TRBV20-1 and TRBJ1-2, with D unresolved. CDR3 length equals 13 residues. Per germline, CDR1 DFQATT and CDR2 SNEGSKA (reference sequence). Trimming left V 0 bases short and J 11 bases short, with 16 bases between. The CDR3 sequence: CSARDLRQLVYTL. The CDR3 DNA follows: TGCAGTGCTAGAGATCTGCGGCAGCTGGTATACACCTTA.

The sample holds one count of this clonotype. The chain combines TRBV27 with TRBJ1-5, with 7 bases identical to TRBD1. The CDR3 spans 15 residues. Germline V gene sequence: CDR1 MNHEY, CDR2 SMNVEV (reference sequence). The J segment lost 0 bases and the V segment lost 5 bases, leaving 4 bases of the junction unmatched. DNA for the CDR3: TGTGCCAGCAGTGTCACAGGGGATAGCAATCAGCCCCAGCATTTT. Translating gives CASSVTGDSNQPQHF.

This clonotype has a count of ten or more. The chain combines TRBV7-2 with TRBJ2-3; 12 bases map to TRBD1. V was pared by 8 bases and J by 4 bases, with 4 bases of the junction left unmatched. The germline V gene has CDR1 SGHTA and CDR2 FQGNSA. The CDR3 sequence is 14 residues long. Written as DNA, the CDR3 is TGTGCCAGCTGCCGGGACAGGGGGCCAGATACGCAGTATTTT. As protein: CASCRDRGPDTQYF.

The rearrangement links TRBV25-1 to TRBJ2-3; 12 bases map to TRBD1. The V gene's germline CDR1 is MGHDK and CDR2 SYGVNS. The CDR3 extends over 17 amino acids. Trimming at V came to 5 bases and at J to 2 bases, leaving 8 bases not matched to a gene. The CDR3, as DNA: TGTGCCAGCAGTCCAACCGGGACAGGGGGCTTCACAGATACGCAGTATTTT. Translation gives CASSPTGTGGFTDTQYF.

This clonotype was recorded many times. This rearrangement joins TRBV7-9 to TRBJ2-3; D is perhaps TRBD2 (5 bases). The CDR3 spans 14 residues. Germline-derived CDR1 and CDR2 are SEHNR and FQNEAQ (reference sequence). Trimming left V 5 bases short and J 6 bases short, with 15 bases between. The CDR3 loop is CASSLPEEGDTQYF. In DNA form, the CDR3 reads TGTGCCAGCAGCCTCCCGGAGGAAGGGGATACGCAGTATTTT.

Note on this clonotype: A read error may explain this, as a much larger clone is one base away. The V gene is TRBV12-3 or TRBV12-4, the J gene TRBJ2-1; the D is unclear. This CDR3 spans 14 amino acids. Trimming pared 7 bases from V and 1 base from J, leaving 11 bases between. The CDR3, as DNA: TGTGCCAGCACTGTCAGAGCTTCCTACAATGAGCAGTTCTTC. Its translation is CASTVRASYNEQFF.

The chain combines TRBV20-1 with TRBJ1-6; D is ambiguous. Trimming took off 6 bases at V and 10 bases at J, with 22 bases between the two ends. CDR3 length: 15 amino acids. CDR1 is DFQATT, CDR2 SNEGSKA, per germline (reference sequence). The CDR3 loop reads CSAPREYRLGSPLHF. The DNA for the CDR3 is TGCAGTGCACCGCGGGAATATCGGCTTGGGTCACCCCTCCACTTT.

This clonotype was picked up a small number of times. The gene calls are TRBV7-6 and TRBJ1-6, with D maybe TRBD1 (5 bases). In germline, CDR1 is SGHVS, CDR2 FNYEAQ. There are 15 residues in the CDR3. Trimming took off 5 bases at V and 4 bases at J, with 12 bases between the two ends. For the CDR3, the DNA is TGTGCCAGCAGCCAGACAGCGACTTATAATTCACCCCTCCACTTT. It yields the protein CASSQTATYNSPLHF.

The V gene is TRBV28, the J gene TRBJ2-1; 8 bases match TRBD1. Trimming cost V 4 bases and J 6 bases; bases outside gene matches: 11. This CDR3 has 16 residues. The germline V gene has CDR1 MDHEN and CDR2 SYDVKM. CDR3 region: CASSSLGQGSGNEQFF. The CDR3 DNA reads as TGTGCCAGCAGTTCCCTCGGACAGGGAAGTGGCAATGAGCAGTTCTTC.

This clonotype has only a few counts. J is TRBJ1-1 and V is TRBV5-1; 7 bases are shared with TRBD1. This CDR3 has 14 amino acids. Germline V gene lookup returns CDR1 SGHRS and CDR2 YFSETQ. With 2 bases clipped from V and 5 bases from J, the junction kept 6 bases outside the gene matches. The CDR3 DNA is TGCGCCAGCAGCTTATACAGGGGAGGAACTGAAGCTTTCTTT. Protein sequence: CASSLYRGGTEAFF. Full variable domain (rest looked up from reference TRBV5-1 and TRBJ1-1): KAGVTQTPRYLIKTRGQQVTLSCSPISGHRSVSWYQQTPGQGLQFLFEYFSETQRNKGNFPGRFSGRQFSNSRSEMNVSTLELGDSALYLCASSLYRGGTEAFFGQGTRLTVV.

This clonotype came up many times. In nucleotides, the CDR3 is TGTGCCAGCAGCTTAGATGGGAAGACAGCTAACTATGGCTACACCTTC. Residues: CASSLDGKTANYGYTF. V and J are TRBV11-2 and TRBJ1-2; tentative D call: TRBD1 (5 bases). Germline V gives CDR1 SGHAT, CDR2 FQNNGV. The CDR3 contains 16 residues. The ends were cut back, 0 bases at V and 0 bases at J, with 11 bases in the middle.

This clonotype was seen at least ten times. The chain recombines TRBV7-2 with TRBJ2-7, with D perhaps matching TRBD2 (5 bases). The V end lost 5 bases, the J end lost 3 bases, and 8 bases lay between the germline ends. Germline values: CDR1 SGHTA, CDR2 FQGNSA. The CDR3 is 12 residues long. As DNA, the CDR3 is TGTGCCAGCAGCCCGGGGAGCTACGAGCAGTACTTC. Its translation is CASSPGSYEQYF.

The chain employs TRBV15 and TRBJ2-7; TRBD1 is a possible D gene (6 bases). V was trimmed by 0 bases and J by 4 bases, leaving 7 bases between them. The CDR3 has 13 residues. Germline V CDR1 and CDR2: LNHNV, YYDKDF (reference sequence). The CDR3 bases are TGTGCCACCAGCAGAGACACAGGGTACGAGCAGTACTTC. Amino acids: CATSRDTGYEQYF.